The present T cell receptor beta chain was sequenced within a study of blood T cell repertoires in COVID-19. V was shortened by 5 bases and J by 2 bases, with 18 bases between the two germline ends. The CDR3 length is 15 residues. Germline CDR1 reads SQVTM; CDR2 reads ANQGSEA. The repertoire was sequenced with immunoSEQ multiplex PCR; TCRdb's copy has only in-frame clones and lacks some. The profile shows roughly 150,000 clones, around 91% of them singletons. V gene TRBV29-1 combines with J gene TRBJ1-2; the D gene is possibly TRBD1 (6 bases). The clonotype originates from a man between 18 and 35 years old with COVID-19, enrolled during active disease. Sequencing was done on a sample of peripheral blood. The CDR3 region has the DNA TGCAGCGTTAAGTACCGGGACACGGGGAACTATGGCTACACCTTC. Translation: CSVKYRDTGNYGYTF.